This T cell receptor (beta chain) was sequenced for a study of shared clonotypes between healthy human individuals (dated by TCRdb to the early 2020s). Study-wide context: The cohort comprised a couple of women and a few men aged 18 to 49 years. For each donor, CD4 naive and CD4 memory were each given three plates, CD8 naive was given two plates, and CD8 memory was given one plate. Per donor, leukapheresis produced somewhere between about 0.94 and 9.5 billion PBMCs. Libraries were prepared and TCR repertoires were sequenced by different laboratories using diverse techniques, in order to increase sequencing depth and limit assay-specific biases. Blood TCR repertoires of five healthy adults were deeply sequenced to estimate repertoire size and the extent of clonotype sharing between individuals.

TCR CDR3 regions were amplified from genomic DNA by multiplex PCR using the deep immunoSEQ assay. For each cell subset, the extracted genomic DNA was distributed evenly across all wells of several immunoSEQ 96-well plates, and each plate served as one replicate. For sorted subsets, about 0.2 ug genomic DNA, equal to about 30,000 T cell genomes, was loaded into each replicate PCR. The purified libraries were quantified using a Qubit 3.0 fluorometer, sized with a Bioanalyzer 2100, and then quantified again using the KAPA Library Quantification kit. A separate single-read 150-cycle Illumina NextSeq 550 flow cell was used to sequence each immunoSEQ 96-well plate. As for how the authors treated the data: Because only junctional sequences without quality scores were contained in the immunoSEQ output, filtering matching that applied to full-length reads could not be performed. To assign V/J genes and CDR3, sequences were annotated using PyIR, a Python wrapper for IgBLAST v1.9, with IMGT germline references. Reads were removed for weak V/J assignments (E-value above 1e-6), missing CDR3, stop codons, out-of-frame junctions, or ambiguous translated residues. V3J clonotypes were defined as sequences sharing the same inferred V gene, J gene, and CDR3 amino acid sequence. Percentage overlap between repertoires was calculated by dividing the number of shared unique clonotypes by the size of the smaller repertoire. Richness of each repertoire was evaluated using RTK rarefaction, the Chao1 estimator, and Recon v2.1 estimates of unobserved clonotypes. Generation probabilities were computed with OLGA for all TCRbeta clonotypes obtained by the gDNA method from four donors. What TCRdb holds here is the immuneACCESS table cut down to in-frame rearrangements. Part of the clones is not present; checked against another copy, under half of the missing clones reflect an unresolved V gene, and the others are unexplained. V and J calls and clone size are those listed in that table; D and trimming were worked out from the DNA. A total of about 1.1 million clones appear in this sample, about 80% of them only once. The top ten clonotypes cover approximately 0.95% of the sample.

Donors were healthy HIV-negative adults with no recently reported acute infections or vaccinations. Every donor was a Caucasian adult residing in Nashville, Tennessee, USA. CD4+ T cells were enriched by magnetic negative selection, after which naive cells were positively selected on CD45RA and the negative fraction was taken as the memory subset. Blood was collected by leukapheresis, and PBMCs were isolated by Ficoll-Histopaque density gradient centrifugation and then cryopreserved in liquid nitrogen vapor phase. Analytical flow cytometry was used to check the purity and quantity of every magnetically sorted T cell population. Genomic DNA was isolated from every sorted fraction and measured by UV absorbance on a Nanodrop 2000c. Ten or more counts support this clone. Its antigen is currently not known. Per-base qualities were not stored, and no clone one base away is much larger. Overall results and qualifications from the work: About 5% of naive CD4, 3.5% of naive CD8, roughly 2.4% of memory CD4, and 0.4% of memory CD8 clonotypes were shared across several donors. The small number of donors limited the genetic and exposure-history diversity represented. Incomplete sequencing was indicated by rarefaction of sorted-subset datasets, despite the large sequencing depth. Based on pairwise subsampling, the degree of clonotype sharing among donors was expected to be affected by sequencing depth. Naive subsets generally had larger estimated clonotype richness than memory subsets did. Sampling was limited to blood, and TCR repertoires in tissue likely differ from TCR repertoires in blood. Compared with non-shared clonotypes, clonotypes shared by all four sorted-subset donors had higher generation probabilities.

The V end loses 3 bases and the J end loses 7 bases, and a stretch of 13 bases separates them. The CDR3 runs 13 amino acids, cysteine and phenylalanine included. Solely the CDR3 DNA is kept, with 39 bases framed from the first base. The germline V gene gives CDR1 as SGHTA and CDR2 as FQGTGA. The chain links TRBV7-3 with TRBJ2-7; no confident D gene assignment can be made. This sequence was found in a man aged 18-30 years in good health. Some clones in this sample may be carry-over from other donors' samples. The sample consisted of memory CD4+ T cells from PBMCs. The cell subset or site label, as the study defines it: CD45RA-negative fraction. The CDR3 protein sequence reads: CASSFGPRTEQYF. The sequenced DNA is TGTGCCAGCAGCTTTGGGCCGCGCACAGAGCAGTACTTC.